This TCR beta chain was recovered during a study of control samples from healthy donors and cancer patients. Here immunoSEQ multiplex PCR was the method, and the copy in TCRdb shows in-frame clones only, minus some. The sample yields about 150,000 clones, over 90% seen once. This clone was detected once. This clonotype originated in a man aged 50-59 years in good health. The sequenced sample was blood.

CDR3 residues: CASSQGGNTEQYF. The CDR3 DNA follows: TGTGCCAGCAGCCAAGGTGGTAATACCGAGCAGTACTTC. The chain combines TRBV3-1 (or the pseudogene TRBV3-2) with TRBJ2-7; no definite D call. The V end was cut by 1 base, the J end by 6 bases, with 10 bases between. The CDR3 runs to 13 residues. Germline V gene lookup returns CDR1 LGHDT and CDR2 YNNKEL (reference sequence).